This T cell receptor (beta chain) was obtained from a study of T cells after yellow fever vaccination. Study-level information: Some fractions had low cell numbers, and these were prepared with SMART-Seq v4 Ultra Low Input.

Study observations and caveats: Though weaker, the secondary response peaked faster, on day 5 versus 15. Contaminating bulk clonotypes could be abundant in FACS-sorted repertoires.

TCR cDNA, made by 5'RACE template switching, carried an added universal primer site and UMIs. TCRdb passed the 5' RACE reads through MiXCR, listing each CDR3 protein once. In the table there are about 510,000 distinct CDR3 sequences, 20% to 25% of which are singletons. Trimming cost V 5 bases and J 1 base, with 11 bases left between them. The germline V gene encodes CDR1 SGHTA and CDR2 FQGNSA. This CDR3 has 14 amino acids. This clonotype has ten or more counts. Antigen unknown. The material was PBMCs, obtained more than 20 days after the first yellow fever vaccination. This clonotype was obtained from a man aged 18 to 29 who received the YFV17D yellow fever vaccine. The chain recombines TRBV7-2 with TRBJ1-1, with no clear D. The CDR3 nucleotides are TGTGCCAGCAGCCCAGGTGCAGCGAACACTGAAGCTTTCTTT. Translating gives CASSPGAANTEAFF.